Included here is one T cell receptor beta chain sequence, with context. The assay was immunoSEQ multiplex PCR, and TCRdb's table has in-frame clones only and misses some. The table has about 86,000 clones, over 80% seen once. These data belong to a study of blood T cell repertoires in COVID-19. Study context: Material from acute and convalescent COVID-19 was sourced from the United States, Italy and Spain.

The TCR was taken from a man aged 50 to 59 with acute or convalescent COVID-19. The specimen sequenced was peripheral blood.

The CDR3 sequence: CASSPDRAAGNTIYF. CDR3 sequence (DNA): TGCGCCAGCAGCCCGGACAGGGCAGCTGGAAACACCATATATTTT. The genes are TRBV5-1 and TRBJ1-3; TRBD1 matches at 8 bases. CDR1 SGHRS and CDR2 YFSETQ come from the germline V gene. This CDR3 contains 15 residues. Germline trimming cut 4 bases from V and 2 bases from J; bases unmatched to any gene: 5.